Listed here are 28 T cell receptor beta chains from one sample, sequenced in a study of OX40 agonist ivuxolimab in advanced cancers. Repertoires were generated with immunoSEQ multiplex PCR, while TCRdb's copy carries only in-frame clones and drops some. The table has roughly 93,000 clones, 91% seen once. Sequencing used CD4+ or CD8+ T cells sorted from blood, obtained in a trial of the OX40 agonist ivuxolimab. These receptors all come from an adult with an advanced solid tumor such as melanoma, head and neck, liver or kidney cancer.

The J gene is TRBJ2-5, the V gene TRBV4-1, with TRBD2 identical over 12 bases. The J call may be incorrect, as the DNA end agrees better with TRBJ2-7. Germline V CDR1 and CDR2: MGHRA, YSYEKL. This CDR3 is built from 18 residues. As DNA, the CDR3 is TGCGCCAGCAGCCCGAAGGGGCTAGCGGGAGGGCCTCCCTACGAGCAGTACTTC. This gives the protein CASSPKGLAGGPPYEQYF.

The CDR3 loop reads CASSQDSSGNYNEQFF. CDR3 bases: TGTGCCAGCAGCCAAGATTCCAGCGGGAACTACAATGAGCAGTTCTTC. The chain has TRBV4-2 and TRBJ2-1; 7 bases map to TRBD2. Germline V gene data show CDR1 as LGHNA and CDR2 as YNFKEQ. The CDR3 contains 16 residues. Trimming at V came to 0 bases and at J to 3 bases, leaving 5 bases not matched to a gene.

On this clone: Sequence at one end of the junction differs from germline and may be a read error. J is TRBJ1-5 and V is TRBV30; possibly TRBD1 for D (6 bases). CDR1 is GTSNPN, CDR2 SVGIG, per germline (reference sequence). This CDR3 is 13 amino acids long. For the CDR3, the DNA is TGTGCCGGGAGGCACAGGGAGGGCCAGCCCCAGCATTTT. This gives the protein CAGRHREGQPQHF.

The V call is TRBV6-6, the J call TRBJ1-1, with TRBD1 matching 7 bases. The CDR3 runs 16 residues. The V segment lost 6 bases and the J segment 5 bases; nucleotides outside the gene matches: 15. From germline, CDR1 is MNHNY and CDR2 SVGAGI (reference sequence). The CDR3 DNA reads as TGTGCCAGCAGACACCAACAGGGGTGGACGAGGACTGAAGCTTTCTTT. The encoded protein is CASRHQQGWTRTEAFF.

The rearrangement joins TRBV2 to TRBJ2-7, with D perhaps matching TRBD2 (5 bases). The CDR3 spans 16 residues. Looked up from germline, CDR1 is SNHLY and CDR2 is FYNNEI. V lost 1 base to trimming and J lost 0 bases, with 13 bases between them. The CDR3 loop is CASSEDPMGSSYEQYF. The CDR3 DNA sequence: TGTGCCAGCAGTGAAGACCCCATGGGGAGCTCCTACGAGCAGTACTTC.

V gene TRBV28 combines with J gene TRBJ2-5; D is possibly TRBD2 (10 bases). The ends were cut back, 6 bases at V and 6 bases at J, with 20 bases in the middle. The V gene's germline CDR1 is MDHEN and CDR2 SYDVKM. The length of the CDR3 is 15 residues. CDR3 sequence (DNA): TGTGCCAGCAGCGTACTAGCGGGACAGGGACAGACCCAGTACTTC. Its translation is CASSVLAGQGQTQYF.

This chain uses TRBV7-9 with TRBJ2-3, with TRBD2 matching 8 bases. The CDR3 is made up of 15 amino acids. Per the germline V gene, CDR1 is SEHNR and CDR2 is FQNEAQ (reference sequence). The junction had 9 bases not matched to a gene; V was cut back by 4 bases and J by 6 bases. The CDR3 reads CASSYSAGGMDTQYF. The CDR3 bases are TGTGCCAGCAGCTATTCGGCGGGAGGAATGGATACGCAGTATTTT.

V and J are TRBV2 and TRBJ2-3; 10 nucleotides agree with TRBD1. CDR1 SNHLY and CDR2 FYNNEI come from the germline V gene. The CDR3 contains 13 residues. The CDR3 bases are TGTGGAGCCGGGACAGGGGGCACAGATACGCAGTATTTT. It yields the protein CGAGTGGTDTQYF.

The V gene is TRBV10-3, the J gene TRBJ2-3, with a possible D match to TRBD2 (5 bases). CDR3 length: 16 amino acids. Trimming took off 6 bases at V and 1 base at J, with 17 bases between the two ends. Germline V gives CDR1 ENHRY, CDR2 SYGVKD. In DNA, the CDR3 is TGTGCCATCAGCGTGGTTGGAACAGCGGGCACAGATACGCAGTATTTT. This encodes CAISVVGTAGTDTQYF.

This chain uses TRBV18 with TRBJ2-3; D gene uncertain. Germline V gene data show CDR1 as KGHSH and CDR2 as LQKENI. CDR3 length: 16 amino acids. Trimming pared 3 bases from V and 0 bases from J, leaving 13 bases between. Written as DNA, the CDR3 is TGTGCCAGCTCACCGCCGTTTGCGACTAGCACAGATACGCAGTATTTT. Protein sequence: CASSPPFATSTDTQYF.

The chain links TRBV6-1 to TRBJ2-5; TRBD1 might be the D (5 bases). CDR1 MNHNS and CDR2 SASEGT come from the germline V gene. The CDR3 spans 12 residues. With 9 bases removed from V and 4 bases from J, the gap between germline ends came to 12 bases. CDR3 region: CASTRVSETQYF. The CDR3 DNA follows: TGTGCCAGTACCAGGGTTTCAGAGACCCAGTACTTC.

The gene calls are TRBV18 and TRBJ2-3; 9 bases line up with TRBD2. The germline gives CDR1 KGHSH, CDR2 LQKENI. The CDR3 loop spans 16 amino acids. The ends lost 5 bases at V and 3 bases at J; junction bases unmatched: 9. The CDR3 loop reads CASSFSSGSGTDTQYF. For the CDR3, the DNA is TGTGCCAGCTCATTCAGTAGCGGGAGCGGGACAGATACGCAGTATTTT.

This rearrangement joins TRBV2 to TRBJ1-2; D is unresolved. Germline CDR1 SNHLY, CDR2 FYNNEI. Trimming took 6 bases from V and 7 from J, leaving 21 bases between them. This CDR3 contains 15 residues. CDR3 amino acids: CASSPDATRRSGYTF. CDR3 nucleotides: TGTGCCAGCAGCCCGGACGCCACTCGCAGGTCTGGCTACACCTTC.

The chain has TRBV7-2 and TRBJ2-1; no clear D. This CDR3 comprises 15 residues. Per the germline V gene, CDR1 is SGHTA and CDR2 is FQGNSA. V was trimmed by 1 base and J by 2 bases, leaving 9 bases between them. The CDR3, as DNA: TGTGCCAGCAGCTTAGAGTCGAACCCCTACAATGAGCAGTTCTTC. Protein sequence: CASSLESNPYNEQFF.

This rearrangement joins TRBV21-1 to TRBJ1-5; the D call TRBD1 from the table was never checked on the DNA. TRBV21-1 is an annotated pseudogene. This CDR3 region has 14 residues. The CDR3 loop reads CANQRFTGPQPQHF. The CDR3 nucleotides are TGTGCCAACCAGCGTTTCACAGGGCCCCAGCCCCAGCATTTT.

Here the CDR3 reads CASSLYLQDYGYTF. CDR3 coding DNA: TGTGCCAGCAGTTTATATTTACAGGACTATGGCTACACCTTC. The genes are TRBV28 and TRBJ1-2, with a tentative D call TRBD1 (5 bases). The CDR3 has 14 amino acids. V was clipped by 1 base and J by 3 bases, with 9 bases between them. Germline CDR1 MDHEN, CDR2 SYDVKM.

The genes are TRBV27 and TRBJ1-5; D might be TRBD1 (6 bases). The CDR3 is made up of 17 amino acids. With 2 bases removed from V and 0 bases from J, the gap between germline ends came to 14 bases. The germline V gene has CDR1 MNHEY and CDR2 SMNVEV (reference sequence). The CDR3 nucleotides read TGTGCCAGCAGTTTACCTAGACAGGACTATAGCAATCAGCCCCAGCATTTT. Translation gives CASSLPRQDYSNQPQHF.

This rearrangement joins TRBV5-6 to TRBJ2-5; TRBD2 agrees at 11 bases. CDR1 and CDR2 (germline): SGHDT, YYEEEE. Unmatched junction bases numbered 8, after V lost 4 bases and J lost 6 bases. CDR3 size: 15 residues. In DNA, the CDR3 is TGTGCCAGCAGCGTCCTAGCGGGAGGAGGGCAGACCCAGTACTTC. Amino acids: CASSVLAGGGQTQYF.

V and J are TRBV28 and TRBJ2-1; 14 positions agree with TRBD2. V was clipped by 4 bases and J by 8 bases; unmatched bases: 13. Germline V gene data show CDR1 as MDHEN and CDR2 as SYDVKM. CDR3 size: 18 residues. This chain's CDR3 is CASSSGTSGSWAGDEQFF. The CDR3 coding sequence is TGTGCCAGCAGTTCCGGGACTAGCGGGAGTTGGGCCGGGGATGAGCAGTTCTTC.

J is TRBJ2-2 and V is TRBV27; 16 bases agree with TRBD2. V lost 6 bases and J lost 6; bases outside the gene matches: 7. The CDR3 spans 17 residues. Germline CDR1 and CDR2: MNHEY and SMNVEV (reference sequence). In DNA, the CDR3 is TGTGCCAGCAGGAGGGGACTAGCGGGAGGGGTGCCCGGGGAGCTGTTTTTT. It encodes CASRRGLAGGVPGELFF.

To note about this clone: Relative to the germline gene, one junction end is altered; a read error may explain this. This sample includes further DNA sequences coding for the same CDR3. The chain employs TRBV5-1 and TRBJ2-7; 12 nucleotides line up with TRBD2. CDR1 is SGHRS and CDR2 is YFSETQ in the germline V gene. The CDR3 is made up of 17 amino acids. The CDR3 region is CASSLGLAGKGSYEQYF. CDR3 sequence (DNA): TGCGCCAGCAGCTTAGGACTAGCGGGAAAGGGCTCCTACGAGCAGTATTTC. Full variable domain (remainder filled in from reference TRBV5-1 and TRBJ2-7): KAGVTQTPRYLIKTRGQQVTLSCSPISGHRSVSWYQQTPGQGLQFLFEYFSETQRNKGNFPGRFSGRQFSNSRSEMNVSTLELGDSALYLCASSLGLAGKGSYEQYFGPGTRLTVT.

The chain carries TRBV28 and TRBJ2-1, with TRBD2 matching over 8 bases. The V segment lost 6 bases and the J segment 7 bases; nucleotides outside the gene matches: 8. The CDR3 is 14 residues long. The germline gives CDR1 MDHEN, CDR2 SYDVKM. CDR3 DNA sequence: TGTGCCAGCAGAACCACGACTAGCGCGAATGAGCAGTTCTTC. It yields the protein CASRTTTSANEQFF.

The chain employs TRBV5-1 and TRBJ1-1; D is possibly TRBD1 (5 bases). This CDR3 comprises 14 residues. CDR1 and CDR2 from the germline V gene are SGHRS and YFSETQ. The ends were cut back, 5 bases at V and 1 base at J, with 12 bases in the middle. The CDR3 DNA reads TGCGCCAGCAGGGCCGGGACCGCGAACACTGAAGCTTTCTTT. This sequence encodes CASRAGTANTEAFF. Drawing the rest from reference TRBV5-1 and TRBJ1-1, the complete variable domain is KAGVTQTPRYLIKTRGQQVTLSCSPISGHRSVSWYQQTPGQGLQFLFEYFSETQRNKGNFPGRFSGRQFSNSRSEMNVSTLELGDSALYLCASRAGTANTEAFFGQGTRLTVV.

CDR3 region: CASSQDGGDEQYF. The CDR3 DNA is TGTGCCAGCAGCCAAGATGGGGGGGACGAGCAGTACTTC. The rearrangement joins TRBV4-2 to TRBJ2-7; 7 nucleotides match TRBD2. CDR3 length: 13 amino acids. The germline V gene has CDR1 LGHNA and CDR2 YNFKEQ. Unmatched junction bases numbered 1, after V lost 0 bases and J lost 5 bases.

The rearrangement joins TRBV10-3 to TRBJ2-1, with 8 bases that match TRBD2. The germline gives CDR1 ENHRY, CDR2 SYGVKD. Trimming took 4 bases from V and 8 from J; bases not matched to a gene: 10. This CDR3 is 15 amino acids long. CDR3 residues: CAISGYGRGGDEQFF. Here the CDR3 DNA reads TGTGCCATCAGTGGATACGGGAGGGGTGGCGATGAGCAGTTCTTC.

The chain joins TRBV2 to TRBJ2-4, with D perhaps matching TRBD1 or TRBD2 (5 bases each). From germline, CDR1 is SNHLY and CDR2 FYNNEI. The V gene lost 6 bases and the J gene lost 3 bases, with 12 bases spanning the gap. This CDR3 region has 14 residues. The CDR3 sequence: CASRGTSVKNIQYF. CDR3 in DNA: TGTGCCAGCAGAGGGACGTCGGTCAAAAACATTCAGTACTTC.

Here the CDR3 DNA reads TGCGCCAGCAGCCGGGGCGGTGCAACTAATGAAAAACTGTTTTTT. Translating it yields CASSRGGATNEKLFF. The chain joins TRBV4-1 to TRBJ1-4; D perhaps matches TRBD1 (5 bases). Looked up from germline, CDR1 is MGHRA and CDR2 is YSYEKL. This CDR3 comprises 15 residues. V lost 4 bases to trimming and J lost 0 bases, with 9 bases between them.

This chain connects TRBV10-3 to TRBJ2-7; D gene unclear. Germline CDR1 is ENHRY and CDR2 is SYGVKD. V was shortened by 2 bases and J by 2 bases, with 10 bases between the two germline ends. CDR3 length: 14 amino acids. The CDR3 loop is CAISEKDIAYEQYF. DNA of the CDR3: TGTGCCATCAGTGAGAAAGACATAGCCTACGAGCAGTACTTC.